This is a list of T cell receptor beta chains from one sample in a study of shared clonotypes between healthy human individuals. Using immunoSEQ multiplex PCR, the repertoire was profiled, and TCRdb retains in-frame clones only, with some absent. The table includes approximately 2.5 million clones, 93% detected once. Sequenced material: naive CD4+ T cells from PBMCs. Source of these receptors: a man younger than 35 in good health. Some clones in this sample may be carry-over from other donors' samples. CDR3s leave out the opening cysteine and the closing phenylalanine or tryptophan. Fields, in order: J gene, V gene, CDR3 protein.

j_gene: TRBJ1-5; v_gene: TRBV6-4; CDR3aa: ASSEKRQLYQPQH
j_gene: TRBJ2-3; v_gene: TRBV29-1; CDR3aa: SVASGVSTDTQY
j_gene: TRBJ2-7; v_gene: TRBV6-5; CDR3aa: ASRYGSTSLSYEQY
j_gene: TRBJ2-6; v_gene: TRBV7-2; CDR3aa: ASSLSPGQTSSGANVLT
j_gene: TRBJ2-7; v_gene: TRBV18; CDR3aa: ASSPPGTGSTEQY
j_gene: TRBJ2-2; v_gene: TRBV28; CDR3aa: ASSRNGEGPGELF
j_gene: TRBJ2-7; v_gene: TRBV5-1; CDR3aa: ASSLVHSGSYEQY
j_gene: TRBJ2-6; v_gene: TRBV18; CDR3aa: ASSPSVTASGANVLT
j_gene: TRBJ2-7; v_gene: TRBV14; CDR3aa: ASSPRTSGRSYEQY
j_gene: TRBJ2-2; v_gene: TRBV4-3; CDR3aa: ASSRDTTNTGELF
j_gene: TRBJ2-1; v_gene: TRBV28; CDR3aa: ASSLTSGRARNPNEQF
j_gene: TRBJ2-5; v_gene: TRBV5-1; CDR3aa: ASSGMRIQETQY
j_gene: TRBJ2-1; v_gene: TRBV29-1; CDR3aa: SVVWRPSSYNEQF
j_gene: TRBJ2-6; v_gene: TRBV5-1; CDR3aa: ASSFRPGQGASGANVLT
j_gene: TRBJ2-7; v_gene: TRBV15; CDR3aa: ATSRGIPGTAAYEQY
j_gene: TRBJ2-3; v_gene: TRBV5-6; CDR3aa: ASSLAGAGTDTQY
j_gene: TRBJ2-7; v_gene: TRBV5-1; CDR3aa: ASRPRTSGTYEQY
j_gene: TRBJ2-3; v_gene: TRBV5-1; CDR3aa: ASSLSDPSTDTQY
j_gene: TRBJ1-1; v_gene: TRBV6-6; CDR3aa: ASRQQGLNTEAF
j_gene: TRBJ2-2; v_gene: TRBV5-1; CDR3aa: ASSSGTSGSKTGELF
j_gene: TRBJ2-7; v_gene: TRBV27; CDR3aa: ASSLAPRAYEQY
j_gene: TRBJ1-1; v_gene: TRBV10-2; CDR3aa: ASSESRIGKAF
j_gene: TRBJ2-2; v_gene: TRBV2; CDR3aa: ASSQETGDTGELF
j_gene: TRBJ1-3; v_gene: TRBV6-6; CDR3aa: ASSSETTGNTIY
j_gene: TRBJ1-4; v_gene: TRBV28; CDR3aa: ASSLGSNEKLF
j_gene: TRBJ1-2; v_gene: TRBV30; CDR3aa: AWSSQGADGYT
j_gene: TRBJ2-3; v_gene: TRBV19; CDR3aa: ASSTGLAEGSDTQY
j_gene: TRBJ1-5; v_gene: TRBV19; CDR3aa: ASSVTGDNQPQH
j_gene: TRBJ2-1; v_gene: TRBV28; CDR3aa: ASKIAGDYNEQF
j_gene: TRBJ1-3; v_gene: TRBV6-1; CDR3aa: ASSESGGNSGNTIY
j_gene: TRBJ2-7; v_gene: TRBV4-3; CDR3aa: ASSRSGGALSYEQY
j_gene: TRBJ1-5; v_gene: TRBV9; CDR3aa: ASSRTHSNQPQH
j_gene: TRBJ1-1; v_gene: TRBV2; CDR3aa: ASTLDSMNTEAF
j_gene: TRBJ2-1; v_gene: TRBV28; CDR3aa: ASSPLGRQGSYNEQF
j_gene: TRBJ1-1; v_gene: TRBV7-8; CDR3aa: ASSLTVNMNTEAF
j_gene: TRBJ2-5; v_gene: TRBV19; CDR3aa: ASSTGLAFGETQY
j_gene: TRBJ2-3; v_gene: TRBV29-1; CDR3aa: SVGPGAPTDTQY
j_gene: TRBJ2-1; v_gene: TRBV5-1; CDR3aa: ASSLRAEHNEQF
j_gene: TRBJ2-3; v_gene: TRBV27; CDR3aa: ASSSSGRSTDTQY